These 7 T cell receptor beta chains were all obtained from the same sample, sequenced in a study of blood T cell repertoires in COVID-19. Generated by immunoSEQ multiplex PCR, the TCRdb table keeps only in-frame clones and is missing some. The data contain hundreds of thousands of clones, roughly 90% of them singletons. The material sequenced was peripheral blood. Receptor source: a man aged 40-49 years with acute or convalescent COVID-19.

The chain recombines TRBV5-4 with TRBJ1-2, with 9 positions matching TRBD1. After removal of 0 bases from V and 8 bases from J, the junction contained 8 bases not matched to a gene. Germline-derived CDR1 and CDR2 are SGHNT and YYREEE (reference sequence). The length of the CDR3 is 15 residues. The CDR3 DNA follows: TGTGCCAGCAGCTTGGGTGGGGACAGGGTATTAGGCTACACCTTC. Residues: CASSLGGDRVLGYTF. Supplemented by reference TRBV5-4 and TRBJ1-2, the full variable domain reads ETGVTQSPTHLIKTRGQQVTLRCSSQSGHNTVSWYQQALGQGPQFIFQYYREEENGRGNFPPRFSGLQFPNYSSELNVNALELDDSALYLCASSLGGDRVLGYTFGSGTRLTVV.

The chain uses TRBV19 and TRBJ1-4, with 7 positions matching TRBD1. The CDR3 consists of 15 residues. V lost 5 bases and J lost 8; bases outside the gene matches: 11. The germline gives CDR1 LNHDA, CDR2 SQIVND (reference sequence). CDR3 residues: CASSAYRDSREKLFF. CDR3 nucleotides: TGTGCCAGTAGTGCCTACCGGGACAGTCGCGAAAAACTGTTTTTT.

This clone appeared once. The gene calls are TRBV18 and TRBJ2-5; 7 bases fit TRBD1. CDR3 length: 13 amino acids. Per the germline V gene, CDR1 is KGHSH and CDR2 is LQKENI. J was trimmed by 4 bases and V by 6 bases; bases with no gene match: 5. The CDR3 nucleotides read TGTGCCAGCTCCCCAGGACAGGCAGAGACCCAGTACTTC. Residues: CASSPGQAETQYF.

The V call is TRBV4-1, the J call TRBJ2-7; unclear D gene. CDR3 length equals 14 residues. The ends were cut back, 2 bases at V and 2 bases at J, with 10 bases in the middle. Germline V lookup: CDR1 MGHRA, CDR2 YSYEKL. CDR3 region: CASSQFTATYEQYF. CDR3 nucleotide sequence: TGCGCCAGCAGCCAATTTACAGCAACCTACGAGCAGTACTTC.

The gene calls are TRBV5-1 and TRBJ1-1, with 7 bases that match TRBD1. V gave up 4 bases and J gave up 3 bases; unmatched junction bases: 3. Germline V gives CDR1 SGHRS, CDR2 YFSETQ. The CDR3 contains 13 residues. The CDR3 sequence is CASSRGQDTEAFF. In nucleotides, the CDR3 is TGCGCCAGCAGCCGCGGACAGGACACTGAAGCTTTCTTT. Drawing the rest from reference TRBV5-1 and TRBJ1-1, the complete variable domain is KAGVTQTPRYLIKTRGQQVTLSCSPISGHRSVSWYQQTPGQGLQFLFEYFSETQRNKGNFPGRFSGRQFSNSRSEMNVSTLELGDSALYLCASSRGQDTEAFFGQGTRLTVV.

DNA of the CDR3: TGTGCCAGCAGCCAATTGACAGGGGGCGACGATGGCTACACCTTC. This codes for CASSQLTGGDDGYTF. The chain carries TRBV4-2 and TRBJ1-2; 10 bases match TRBD1. The V gene end was trimmed by 2 bases and the J gene end by 6 bases; junction bases not matched to a gene: 6. The germline V gene has CDR1 LGHNA and CDR2 YNFKEQ. The CDR3 is 15 amino acids.

The chain combines TRBV2 with TRBJ1-5, with D possibly matching TRBD1 (6 bases). This CDR3 is 15 amino acids long. Trimming stripped 5 bases from V and 3 bases from J, with 14 bases between. CDR1 and CDR2 (germline): SNHLY, FYNNEI. Here the CDR3 reads CASSSIAGVNQPQHF. DNA for the CDR3: TGTGCCAGCAGTTCAATCGCAGGGGTCAATCAGCCCCAGCATTTT.